The 13 T cell receptor beta chains given below trace back to one sample, sequenced in a study of metastatic and nonmetastatic thyroid tumors. No treatment of any kind had been given to any patient before thyroid surgery. TCRdb re-called the PCR reads via MiXCR. Among 16,000 or so clones listed, 20% to 25% were seen once. Sequencing was performed on tumor tissue. All receptors come from a male donor with papillary thyroid cancer or a benign thyroid nodule (not recorded which). Some clones in this sample may be carry-over from other donors' samples.

This clone was recorded at least ten times. The chain couples TRBV30 to TRBJ1-1; the D gene is possibly TRBD1 (5 bases). V gave up 2 bases and J gave up 0 bases, with 13 bases separating them. The germline V gene has CDR1 GTSNPN and CDR2 SVGIG (reference sequence). The CDR3 is made up of 15 amino acids. As DNA, the CDR3 is TGTGCCTGGAGTCGACAGACCTTGATGAACACTGAAGCTTTCTTT. Encoded protein: CAWSRQTLMNTEAFF.

J is TRBJ1-5 and V is TRBV27; D may be TRBD1 (5 bases). Germline V CDR1 and CDR2: MNHEY, SMNVEV (reference sequence). This CDR3 is built from 15 residues. The V and J ends lost 2 bases and 6 bases respectively, with 14 bases between them. This CDR3 reads CASSLGSGSSQPQHF. In DNA form, the CDR3 reads TGTGCCAGCAGTTTAGGGTCAGGGTCTAGTCAGCCCCAGCATTTT.

This clone was recorded a few times. An end of the junction does not agree with germline; a read error may underlie this. The V gene is TRBV6-1, the J gene TRBJ2-7, with a tentative D call TRBD2 (5 bases). This CDR3 is 11 amino acids long. Looked up from germline, CDR1 is MNHNS and CDR2 is SASEGT. CDR3 in amino acids: CASGLALEQYF. CDR3 bases: TGTGCCAGCGGGTTAGCGTTAGAGCAGTACTTT.

Note on this clone: This CDR3 is missing its conserved last phenylalanine or tryptophan, likely due to a read error. The rearrangement uses TRBV6-1 and TRBJ2-5; TRBD2 might be the D (6 bases). CDR1 is MNHNS and CDR2 is SASEGT in the germline V gene. Trimming removed 2 bases from V and 2 bases from J, with 12 bases in between. CDR3 length: 15 residues. The CDR3 reads CASSEIRGSQETQYS. CDR3 in DNA: TGTGCCAGCAGTGAAATACGGGGGAGTCAAGAGACCCAGTACTCC.

The gene calls are TRBV27 and TRBJ1-1; D gene ambiguous. The CDR3 totals 13 residues. CDR1 is MNHEY and CDR2 is SMNVEV in the germline V gene (reference sequence). The V and J ends lost 2 bases and 5 bases respectively, with 9 bases between them. CDR3 coding DNA: TGTGCCAGCAGTTTAGAGGTAGTTACTGAAGCTTTCTTT. Its translation: CASSLEVVTEAFF.

Ten or more counts support this clone. The chain couples TRBV7-9 to TRBJ1-1; unclear D gene. The germline V gene encodes CDR1 SEHNR and CDR2 FQNEAQ (reference sequence). The CDR3 spans 12 residues. V lost 3 bases, J lost 7 bases, and 9 bases lay in between. CDR3 loop: CASSLASGEAFF. The CDR3 DNA follows: TGTGCCAGCAGCTTGGCAAGCGGTGAAGCTTTCTTT. Looking up the rest from reference TRBV7-9 and TRBJ1-1 gives the full variable domain: DTGVSQNPRHKITKRGQNVTFRCDPISEHNRLYWYRQTLGQGPEFLTYFQNEAQLEKSRLLSDRFSAERPKGSFSTLEIQRTEQGDSAMYLCASSLASGEAFFGQGTRLTVV.

The sample holds a few counts of this clone. The gene calls are TRBV7-8 and TRBJ1-2, with 7 bases matching TRBD1. Per germline, CDR1 SGHVS and CDR2 FQNEAQ. The CDR3 sequence is 16 residues long. The V segment lost 1 base and the J segment 4 bases; nucleotides outside the gene matches: 9. The CDR3 loop reads CASSLDIQGLSYGYTF. DNA of the CDR3: TGTGCCAGCAGCTTAGATATACAGGGGTTGAGCTATGGCTACACCTTC.

This clone was seen repeatedly, ten times or more. The chain recombines TRBV5-6 with TRBJ1-6, with no clear D. V was clipped by 0 bases and J by 0 bases, with 10 bases between them. CDR3 length: 17 amino acids. Germline CDR1 is SGHDT and CDR2 is YYEEEE. CDR3: CASSLDFASSYNSPLHF. The CDR3 nucleotides are TGTGCCAGCAGCTTGGATTTTGCGAGCTCCTATAATTCACCCCTCCACTTT.

This clone was picked up a small number of times. This chain links TRBV7-8 with TRBJ2-1; 9 nucleotides line up with TRBD2. Losses at the gene ends were 0 bases for V and 7 bases for J; bases not matched to a gene: 4. This CDR3 contains 15 residues. The germline V gene encodes CDR1 SGHVS and CDR2 FQNEAQ. The CDR3 sequence is CASSLAWREGNEQFF. The DNA for the CDR3 is TGTGCCAGCAGCTTAGCCTGGCGGGAGGGGAATGAGCAGTTCTTC.

The rearrangement uses TRBV3-1 and TRBJ2-2, with TRBD1 as a possible D gene (5 bases). CDR3 length equals 15 residues. Germline V gene data show CDR1 as LGHDT and CDR2 as YNNKEL (reference sequence). V was pared by 6 bases and J by 2 bases, with 13 bases between. The DNA of the CDR3 is TGTGCCAGCAGTCAAAGGGGATTCAACACCGGGGAGCTGTTTTTT. Protein: CASSQRGFNTGELFF.

The chain carries TRBV28 and TRBJ1-2; tentative D call: TRBD1 (6 bases). Germline CDR1 and CDR2: MDHEN and SYDVKM. This CDR3 region has 13 residues. CDR3 loop: CTTQTQDSGCYTF. CDR3 in DNA: TGTACCACCCAGACACAGGACAGTGGATGCTACACCTTC.

In its sample, this clone is medium-sized. This chain uses TRBV27 with TRBJ2-7; TRBD2 might be the D (6 bases). Germline V CDR1 and CDR2: MNHEY, SMNVEV (reference sequence). The CDR3 length is 14 residues. Trimming cost V 3 bases and J 5 bases, with 14 bases left between them. In nucleotides, the CDR3 is TGTGCCAGCAGTTTTCGAGGGACTCTCCACGAGCAGTACTTC. It is translated as CASSFRGTLHEQYF.

Sample share makes this clone medium-sized. The V gene is TRBV28, the J gene TRBJ2-7; no reliable D call. The germline V and J ends were trimmed by 3 bases and 0 bases, with 9 bases remaining between them. The length of the CDR3 is 14 residues. Germline V lookup: CDR1 MDHEN, CDR2 SYDVKM. The CDR3: CASSFEGFSYEQYF. Here the CDR3 DNA reads TGTGCCAGCAGTTTCGAAGGGTTCTCCTACGAGCAGTACTTC.